The TCR beta chain described here comes from a study of blood T cell repertoires in COVID-19. Whole-study context: Sites across the United States, Italy and Spain contributed samples from acute and convalescent COVID-19.

Trimming shortened V by 7 bases and J by 0 bases, and 17 bases separated the two germline ends. The length of the CDR3 is 16 residues. Germline V gene lookup returns CDR1 SGHRS and CDR2 YFSETQ. Data came from immunoSEQ multiplex PCR; TCRdb stores just in-frame clones and leaves some out. Of 100,000 to 150,000 clones listed, roughly 74% are singletons. The sample was peripheral blood. The clonotype was recovered from a man aged 55 to 70 with acute or convalescent COVID-19. The chain carries TRBV5-1 and TRBJ2-1; possible D gene TRBD2, 7 bases. The CDR3 here is CASSKSGGSSYNEQFF. The CDR3, as DNA: TGCGCCAGCTCCAAATCGGGGGGCTCCTCCTACAATGAGCAGTTCTTC.